This T cell receptor beta chain was captured by sequencing in a study of CXCR3-negative and CXCR3-positive naive CD8 T cells. Study-wide findings and caveats: CXCR3-positive naive cells had more hydrophobic TRB CDR3s than CXCR3-negative naive cells. The majority of assays used fresh PBMCs, and CXCR3 expression partially decreased after cryopreservation.

Germline values: CDR1 SGHTA, CDR2 FQGTGA. The CDR3 sequence is 14 residues long. Regarding this clonotype: Its antigen is unknown.

The authors made the TRB cDNA libraries by 5' RACE using UMI labels. TCRdb reprocessed the 5' RACE reads and reports one entry per CDR3 protein, with no DNA. The table lists approximately 62,000 distinct CDR3 sequences, with around 4% in the top ten. This chain uses TRBV7-3 with TRBJ2-7; there is no DNA to check the TCRdb D call of TRBD1. What was sequenced was naive CXCR3- CD8+ T cells from blood. Indicated subset: CD45RO-CCR7+CD27+CD95- naive CD8+ T cells lacking CXCR3 (TNR3-). The origin of this receptor is a human donor in good health. Some clones in this sample may be carry-over from other donors' samples. CDR3 loop: CASSFGGWVYEQYF.